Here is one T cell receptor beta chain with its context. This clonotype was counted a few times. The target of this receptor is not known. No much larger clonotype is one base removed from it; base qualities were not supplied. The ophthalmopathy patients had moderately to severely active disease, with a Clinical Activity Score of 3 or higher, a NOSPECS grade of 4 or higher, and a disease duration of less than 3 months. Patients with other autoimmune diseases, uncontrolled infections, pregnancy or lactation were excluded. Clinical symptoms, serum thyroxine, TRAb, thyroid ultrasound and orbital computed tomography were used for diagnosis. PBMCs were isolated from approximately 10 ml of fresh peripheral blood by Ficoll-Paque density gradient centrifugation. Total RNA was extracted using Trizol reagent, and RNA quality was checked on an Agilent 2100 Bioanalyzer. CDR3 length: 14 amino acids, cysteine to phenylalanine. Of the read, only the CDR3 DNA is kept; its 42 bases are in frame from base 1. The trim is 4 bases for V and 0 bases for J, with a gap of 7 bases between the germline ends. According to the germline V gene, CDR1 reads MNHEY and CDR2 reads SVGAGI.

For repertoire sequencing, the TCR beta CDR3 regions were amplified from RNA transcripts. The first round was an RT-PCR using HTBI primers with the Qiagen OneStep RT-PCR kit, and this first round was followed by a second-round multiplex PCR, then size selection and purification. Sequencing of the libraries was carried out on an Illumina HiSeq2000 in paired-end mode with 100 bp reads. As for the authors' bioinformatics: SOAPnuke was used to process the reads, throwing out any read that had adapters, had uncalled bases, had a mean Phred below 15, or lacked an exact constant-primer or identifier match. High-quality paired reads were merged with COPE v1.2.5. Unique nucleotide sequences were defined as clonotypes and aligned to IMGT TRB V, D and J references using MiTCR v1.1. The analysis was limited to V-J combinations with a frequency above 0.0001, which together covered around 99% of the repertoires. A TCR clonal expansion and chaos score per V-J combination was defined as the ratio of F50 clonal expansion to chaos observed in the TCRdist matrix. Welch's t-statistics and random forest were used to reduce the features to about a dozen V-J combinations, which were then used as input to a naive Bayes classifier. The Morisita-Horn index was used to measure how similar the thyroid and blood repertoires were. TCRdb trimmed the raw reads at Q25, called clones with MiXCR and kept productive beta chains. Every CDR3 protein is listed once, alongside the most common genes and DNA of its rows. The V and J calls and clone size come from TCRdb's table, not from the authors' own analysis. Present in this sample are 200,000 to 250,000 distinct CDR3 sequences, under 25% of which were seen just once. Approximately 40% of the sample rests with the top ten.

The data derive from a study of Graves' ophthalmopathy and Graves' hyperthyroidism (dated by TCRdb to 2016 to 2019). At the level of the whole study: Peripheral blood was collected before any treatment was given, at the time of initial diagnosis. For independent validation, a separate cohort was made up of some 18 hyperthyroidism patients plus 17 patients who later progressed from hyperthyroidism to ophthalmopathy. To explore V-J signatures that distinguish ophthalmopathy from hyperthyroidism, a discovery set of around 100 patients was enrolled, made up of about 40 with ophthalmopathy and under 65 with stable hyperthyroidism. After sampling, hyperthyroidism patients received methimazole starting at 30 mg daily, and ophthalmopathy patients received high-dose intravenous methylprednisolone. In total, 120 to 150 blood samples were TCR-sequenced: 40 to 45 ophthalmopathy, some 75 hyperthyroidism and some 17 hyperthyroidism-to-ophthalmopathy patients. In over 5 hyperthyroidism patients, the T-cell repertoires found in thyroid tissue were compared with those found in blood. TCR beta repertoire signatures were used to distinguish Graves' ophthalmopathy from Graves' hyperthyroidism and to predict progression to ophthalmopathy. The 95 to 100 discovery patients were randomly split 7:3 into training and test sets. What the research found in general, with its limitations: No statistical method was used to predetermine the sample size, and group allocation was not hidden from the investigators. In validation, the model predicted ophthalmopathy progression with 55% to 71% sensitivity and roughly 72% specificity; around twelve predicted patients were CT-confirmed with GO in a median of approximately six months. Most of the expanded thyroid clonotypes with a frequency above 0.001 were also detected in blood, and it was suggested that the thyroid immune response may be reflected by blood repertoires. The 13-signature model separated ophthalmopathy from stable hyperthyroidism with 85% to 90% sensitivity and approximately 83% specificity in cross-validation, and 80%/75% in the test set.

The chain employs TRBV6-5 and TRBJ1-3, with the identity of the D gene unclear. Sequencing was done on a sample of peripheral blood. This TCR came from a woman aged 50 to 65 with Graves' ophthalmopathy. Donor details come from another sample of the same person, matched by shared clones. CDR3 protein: CASSSQVSGNTIYF. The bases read TGTGCCAGCAGTTCGCAGGTCTCTGGAAACACCATATATTTT.